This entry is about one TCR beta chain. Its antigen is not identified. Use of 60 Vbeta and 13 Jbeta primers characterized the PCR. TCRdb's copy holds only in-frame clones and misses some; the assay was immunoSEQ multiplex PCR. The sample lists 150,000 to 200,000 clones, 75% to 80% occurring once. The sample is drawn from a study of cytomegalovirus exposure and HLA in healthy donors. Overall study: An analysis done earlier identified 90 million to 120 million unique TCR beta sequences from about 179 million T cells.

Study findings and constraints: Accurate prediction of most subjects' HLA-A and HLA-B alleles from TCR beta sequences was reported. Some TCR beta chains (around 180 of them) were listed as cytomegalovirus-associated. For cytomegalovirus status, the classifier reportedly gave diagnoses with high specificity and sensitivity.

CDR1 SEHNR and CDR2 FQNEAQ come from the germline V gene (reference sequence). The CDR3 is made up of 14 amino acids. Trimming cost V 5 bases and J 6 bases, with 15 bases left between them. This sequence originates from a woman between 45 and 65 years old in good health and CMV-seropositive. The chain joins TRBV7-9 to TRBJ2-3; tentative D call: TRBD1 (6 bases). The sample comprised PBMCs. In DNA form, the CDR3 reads TGTGCCAGCAGCCAGGACAGTTCTGCGGATACGCAGTATTTT. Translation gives CASSQDSSADTQYF.